The T cell receptor beta chain under discussion was sequenced for a study of cytomegalovirus exposure and HLA in healthy donors (dated by TCRdb to the late 2010s). About the study as a whole: According to a later analysis, one platform produced both the approximately 110 validation repertoires and the roughly 650 repertoires of the first cohort. Besides the first cohort of some 670 subjects, a separate validation cohort made up of 120 or so different subjects was used. High-throughput TCR immunosequencing, statistical association of individual TCRs with disease status, and machine learning were combined to predict cytomegalovirus infection status. The aim of the study was to test whether cataloging public T cell receptors could identify signatures of past pathogen exposure.

Study-level results and caveats: The classifier was reported to diagnose cytomegalovirus status with high specificity and sensitivity in both the original cohort and the validation cohort. According to the authors, the approach could potentially be generalized to other disease states and immunological phenotypes. In a later analysis, TCRs clustered in the first cohort were found to also tend to co-occur in the roughly 110 validation repertoires, with 85% to 95% of cluster scores above 0. While some public TCRs were present in many individuals, most TCR sequences turned up only very rarely across donors. A later analysis had no HLA typing for the validation cohort, so co-occurrence there was scored across all 110 or so repertoires. A total of some 180 TCR beta chains were listed by the study as associated with cytomegalovirus. In vitro tests confirmed that a few of the cytomegalovirus-associated TCR beta chains recognize cytomegalovirus antigens.

The donors were included in the validation cohort of over a hundred subjects, a group kept apart from the roughly 700-subject first cohort. CDR1 and CDR2 are read off the germline V gene (reference sequence) as MNHEY and SMNVEV. From its cysteine to its phenylalanine, the CDR3 spans 17 amino acids. The retained sequence is limited to the CDR3, 51 bases, with the frame set at the first base. Relative to germline, V is 1 base shorter and J is 8 bases shorter, with 21 bases between their ends. As to this clone: Its recognized antigen is unknown. No base qualities exist here, and no much larger clone lies one base off it.

Preparation of the library involved the immunoSEQ multiplex PCR assay. Under the source paper's analysis protocol: To diagnose cytomegalovirus status from the catalog of TCR beta chain sequences, a statistical classification framework was built. The table was pulled from immuneACCESS by TCRdb, which kept in-frame rearrangements only. Such tables lose some clones; where checked, under half of the loss comes from unresolved V genes, and the rest has no known cause. The V and J calls and clone size were taken over from that table, and D and trimming were inferred from the DNA. The sample data list 240,000 or so clones, and approximately 86% of these were observed just once. The ten largest clones take up less than 1.5% of the sample.

This TCR was sampled from a woman aged 25 to 39 in good health and CMV-seropositive. The sequence links TRBV27 to TRBJ2-1, with a tentative D gene TRBD2 over 6 matching bases. The sample comprised PBMCs. The bases are TGTGCCAGCAGTTTATTAGGAGGGAGCTTTTCTGGGGATGAGCAGTTCTTC. It translates to CASSLLGGSFSGDEQFF.